This T cell receptor beta chain is from a study of beta chain features in type 1 diabetes. Study-wide results and caveats: Type 1 diabetes patients had VDJ junctions that carried fewer insertions and more deletions. The naive, central memory and Treg TCRB repertoires of patients appeared to be more similar to one another than those of healthy donors. The study found moderately but significantly shorter TCRB CDR3s in all four CD4+ subsets of Type 1 diabetes patients.

In germline, CDR1 is MDHEN, CDR2 SYDVKM. V dropped 6 bases and J dropped 7 bases, with 6 bases sitting between them. The CDR3 loop spans 10 amino acids. What was sequenced were expressed TCRB transcripts, since all of the isolated RNA had been reverse transcribed. TCRdb's copy holds only in-frame clones and misses some; the assay was immunoSEQ multiplex PCR. The table shows about 180,000 clones, with roughly 8% occurring only once. Every donor provided one heparinised blood draw, which averaged approximately 100 mL. Turning to this clone: The antigen remains undetermined.

The sample comprised central memory CD4+ T cells from blood. The TCR originated in a man between 18 and 29 years old with type 1 diabetes. This rearrangement joins TRBV28 to TRBJ1-2; no reliable D call. CDR3 coding DNA: TGTGCCAGCAGGGACTTTGGCTACACCTTC. Translating it yields CASRDFGYTF.